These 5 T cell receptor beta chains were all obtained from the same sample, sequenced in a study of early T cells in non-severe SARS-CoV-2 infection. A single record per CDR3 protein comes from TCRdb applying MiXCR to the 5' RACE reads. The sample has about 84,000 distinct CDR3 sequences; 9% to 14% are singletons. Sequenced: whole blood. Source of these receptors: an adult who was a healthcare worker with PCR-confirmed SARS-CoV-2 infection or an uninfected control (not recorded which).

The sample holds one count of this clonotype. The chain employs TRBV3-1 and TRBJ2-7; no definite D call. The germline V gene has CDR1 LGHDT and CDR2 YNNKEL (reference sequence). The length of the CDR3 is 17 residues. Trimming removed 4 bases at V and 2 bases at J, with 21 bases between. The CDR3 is CASSPSPGVRYTYEQYF. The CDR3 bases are TGTGCCAGCAGCCCGTCGCCTGGGGTTAGGTACACCTACGAGCAGTACTTC.

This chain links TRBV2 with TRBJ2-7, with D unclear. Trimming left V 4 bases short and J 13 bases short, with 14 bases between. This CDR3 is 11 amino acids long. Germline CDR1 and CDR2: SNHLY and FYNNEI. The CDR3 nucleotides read TGTGCCAGCAGTGTCCTAGAGGTCCTATACTTC. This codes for CASSVLEVLYF.

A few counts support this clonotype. In DNA form, the CDR3 reads TGCAGTGCGCGAGGACAGGGGGCTTTCATGAACACTGAAGCTTTCTTT. It is translated as CSARGQGAFMNTEAFF. The chain is built from TRBV20-1 and TRBJ1-1, with 11 bases identical to TRBD1. This CDR3 has 16 amino acids. The germline CDR1 and CDR2 sequences are DFQATT and SNEGSKA (reference sequence). J was trimmed by 0 bases and V by 6 bases; bases with no gene match: 9.

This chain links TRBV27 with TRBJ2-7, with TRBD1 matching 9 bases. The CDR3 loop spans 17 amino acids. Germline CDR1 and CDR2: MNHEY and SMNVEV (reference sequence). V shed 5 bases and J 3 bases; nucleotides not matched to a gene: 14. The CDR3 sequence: CASSAGTGRSHFYEQYF. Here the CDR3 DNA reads TGTGCCAGCAGTGCCGGGACAGGGCGATCCCATTTCTACGAGCAGTACTTC.

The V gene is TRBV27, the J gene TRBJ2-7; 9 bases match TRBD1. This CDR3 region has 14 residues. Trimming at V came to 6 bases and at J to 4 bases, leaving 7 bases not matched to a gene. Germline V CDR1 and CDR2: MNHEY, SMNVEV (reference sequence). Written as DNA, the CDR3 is TGTGCCAGCAGCAAAGAGGGACAGGGTTACGAGCAGTACTTC. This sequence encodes CASSKEGQGYEQYF.